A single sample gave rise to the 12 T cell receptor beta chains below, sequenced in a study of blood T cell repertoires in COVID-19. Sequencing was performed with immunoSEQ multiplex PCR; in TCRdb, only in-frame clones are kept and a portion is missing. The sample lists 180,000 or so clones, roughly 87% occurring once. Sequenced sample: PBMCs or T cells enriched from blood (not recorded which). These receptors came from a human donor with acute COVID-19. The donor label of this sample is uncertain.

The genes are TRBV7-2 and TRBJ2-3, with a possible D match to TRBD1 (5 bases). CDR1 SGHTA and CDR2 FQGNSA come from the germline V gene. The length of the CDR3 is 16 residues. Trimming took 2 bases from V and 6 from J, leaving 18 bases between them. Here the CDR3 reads CASSLYGARVSDTQYF. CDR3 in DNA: TGTGCCAGCAGCTTATATGGGGCCCGGGTTTCGGATACGCAGTATTTT. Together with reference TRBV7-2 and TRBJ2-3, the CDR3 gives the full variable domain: GAGVSQSPSNKVTEKGKDVELRCDPISGHTALYWYRQSLGQGLEFLIYFQGNSAPDKSGLPSDRFSAERTGGSVSTLTIQRTQQEDSAVYLCASSLYGARVSDTQYFGPGTRLTVL.

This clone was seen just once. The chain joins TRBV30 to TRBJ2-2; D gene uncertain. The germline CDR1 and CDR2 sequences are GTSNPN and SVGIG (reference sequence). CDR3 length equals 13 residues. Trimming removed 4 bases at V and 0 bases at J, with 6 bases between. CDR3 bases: TGTGCCTGGAATCTTCCGAACACCGGGGAGCTGTTTTTT. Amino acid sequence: CAWNLPNTGELFF.

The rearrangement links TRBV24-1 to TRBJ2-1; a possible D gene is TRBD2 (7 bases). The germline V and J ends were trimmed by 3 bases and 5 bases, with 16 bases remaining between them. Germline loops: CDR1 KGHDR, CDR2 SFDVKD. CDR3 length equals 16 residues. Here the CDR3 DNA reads TGTGCCACCAGTGATCGAACGGGGGGCCCACACAATGAGCAGTTCTTC. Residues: CATSDRTGGPHNEQFF.

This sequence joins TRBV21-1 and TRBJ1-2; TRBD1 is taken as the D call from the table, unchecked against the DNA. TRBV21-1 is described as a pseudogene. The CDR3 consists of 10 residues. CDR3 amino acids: CASRPDRYTF. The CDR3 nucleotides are TGTGCCAGCAGGCCGGACAGATACACCTTC.

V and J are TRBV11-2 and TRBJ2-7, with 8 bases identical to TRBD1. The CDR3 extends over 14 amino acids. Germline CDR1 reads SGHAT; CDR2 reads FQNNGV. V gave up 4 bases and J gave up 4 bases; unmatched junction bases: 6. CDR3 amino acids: CASSSGQGQYEQYF. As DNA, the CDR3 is TGTGCCAGCAGCTCCGGACAGGGCCAATACGAGCAGTACTTC.

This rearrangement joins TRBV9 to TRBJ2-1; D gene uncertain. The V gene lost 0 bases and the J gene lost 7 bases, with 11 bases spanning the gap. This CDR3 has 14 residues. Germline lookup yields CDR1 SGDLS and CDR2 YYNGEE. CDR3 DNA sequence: TGTGCCAGCAGCGTAGGGAGCCTACCGAATGAGCAGTTCTTC. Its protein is CASSVGSLPNEQFF. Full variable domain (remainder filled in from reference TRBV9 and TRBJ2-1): DSGVTQTPKHLITATGQRVTLRCSPRSGDLSVYWYQQSLDQGLQFLIQYYNGEERAKGNILERFSAQQFPDLHSELNLSSLELGDSALYFCASSVGSLPNEQFFGPGTRLTVL.

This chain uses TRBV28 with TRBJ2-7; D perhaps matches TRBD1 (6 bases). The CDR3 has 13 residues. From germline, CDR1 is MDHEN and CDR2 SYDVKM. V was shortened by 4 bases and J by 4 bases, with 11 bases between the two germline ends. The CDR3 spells CASSSQDRYEQYF. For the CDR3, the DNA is TGTGCCAGCAGTTCCCAGGACAGATACGAGCAGTACTTC.

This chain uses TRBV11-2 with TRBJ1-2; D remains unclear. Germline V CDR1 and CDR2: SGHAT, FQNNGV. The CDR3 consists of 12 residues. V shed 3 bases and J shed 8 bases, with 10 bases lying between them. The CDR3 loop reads CASSFLGWGYTF. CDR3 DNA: TGTGCCAGCAGCTTCCTCGGGTGGGGCTACACCTTC.

The CDR3 here is CASSDLQVLEAFF. The DNA for the CDR3 is TGTGCCAGCAGTGATTTGCAGGTGCTTGAAGCTTTCTTT. This chain links TRBV2 with TRBJ1-1; unclear D gene. The germline V gene has CDR1 SNHLY and CDR2 FYNNEI. Between the trimmed V and J ends, which lost 3 bases and 7 bases, there was a span of 12 bases. This CDR3 has 13 residues.

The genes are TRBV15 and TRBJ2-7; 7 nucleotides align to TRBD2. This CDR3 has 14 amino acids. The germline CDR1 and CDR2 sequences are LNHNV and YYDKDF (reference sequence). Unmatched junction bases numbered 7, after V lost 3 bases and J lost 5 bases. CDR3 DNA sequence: TGTGCCACCAGCAGGGGAGGGGAAAGAGACGAGCAGTACTTC. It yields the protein CATSRGGERDEQYF.

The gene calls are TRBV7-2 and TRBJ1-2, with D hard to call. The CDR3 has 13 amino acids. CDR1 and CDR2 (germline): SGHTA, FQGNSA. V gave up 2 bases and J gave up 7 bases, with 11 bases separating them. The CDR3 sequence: CASSLSRNGGYTF. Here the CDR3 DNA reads TGTGCCAGCAGCTTATCCCGCAACGGTGGCTACACCTTC.

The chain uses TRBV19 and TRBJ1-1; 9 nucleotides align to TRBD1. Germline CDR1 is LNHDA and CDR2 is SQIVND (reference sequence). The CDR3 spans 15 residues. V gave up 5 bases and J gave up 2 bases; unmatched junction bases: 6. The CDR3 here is CASSLITGGNTEAFF. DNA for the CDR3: TGTGCCAGTAGTCTAATAACAGGGGGCAACACTGAAGCTTTCTTT.